A single sample is the source of the 28 T cell receptor beta chains below, sequenced in a study of T cell responses to AZD1222 COVID-19 vaccine. Clones were sequenced by immunoSEQ multiplex PCR, and TCRdb holds only the in-frame ones, with some missing. The profile shows 95,000 to 150,000 clones, 85% to 90% of them singletons. This material consisted of peripheral blood, taken on day 0 of AZD1222 vaccination. These receptors all stem from an adult in good health.

This clone was seen a few times. V is TRBV5-5 and J is TRBJ1-1; D is unclear. Trimming cost V 0 bases and J 1 base, with 10 bases left between them. CDR1 is SGHKS and CDR2 is YYEKEE in the germline V gene (reference sequence). The CDR3 loop spans 15 amino acids. The CDR3 DNA follows: TGTGCCAGCAGCTTGGGGCAGGCAGGGAACACTGAAGCTTTCTTT. Translated: CASSLGQAGNTEAFF.

This chain's CDR3 is CASSGAGEGSGNTIYF. CDR3 DNA: TGTGCCAGCAGTGGAGCGGGGGAAGGATCCGGAAACACCATATATTTT. The chain carries TRBV28 and TRBJ1-3; perhaps TRBD1 as D (5 bases). The CDR3 covers 16 residues. V lost 5 bases and J lost 4, with 18 bases in between. Germline lookup yields CDR1 MDHEN and CDR2 SYDVKM.

This chain joins TRBV27 and TRBJ1-2; perhaps TRBD1 as D (6 bases). The CDR3 loop spans 16 amino acids. Trimming took off 0 bases at V and 4 bases at J, with 15 bases between the two ends. Germline-derived CDR1 and CDR2 are MNHEY and SMNVEV (reference sequence). CDR3 in amino acids: CASSLSPQGALYGYTF. The CDR3 nucleotides read TGTGCCAGCAGTTTATCGCCACAGGGAGCACTCTATGGCTACACCTTC.

The chain has TRBV28 and TRBJ1-1; the match to TRBD1 covers 7 bases. Germline CDR1 MDHEN, CDR2 SYDVKM. The CDR3 covers 15 residues. Trimming took 5 bases from V and 4 from J; bases not matched to a gene: 10. CDR3 protein: CASSPGGGPSTEAFF. DNA for the CDR3: TGTGCCAGCAGTCCAGGGGGGGGCCCCAGCACTGAAGCTTTCTTT.

The chain joins TRBV30 to TRBJ1-2; TRBD1 matches 7 bases. Germline lookup yields CDR1 GTSNPN and CDR2 SVGIG (reference sequence). The J segment lost 2 bases and the V segment lost 5 bases, leaving 8 bases of the junction unmatched. The CDR3 is 14 amino acids. The CDR3 DNA reads TGTGCCTGGGATCCGACAGGGACGAACTATGGCTACACCTTC. It specifies CAWDPTGTNYGYTF.

This chain uses TRBV4-2 with TRBJ2-7, with D possibly being TRBD1 (5 bases). The CDR3 loop spans 13 amino acids. The V end was cut by 1 base, the J end by 3 bases, with 7 bases between. The germline V gene encodes CDR1 LGHNA and CDR2 YNFKEQ. Here the CDR3 DNA reads TGTGCCAGCAGCCAAGCACAGGTCTACGAGCAGTACTTC. It translates to CASSQAQVYEQYF.

The chain carries TRBV9 and TRBJ2-7; D is perhaps TRBD2 (6 bases). CDR3 size: 15 residues. Between the trimmed V and J ends, which lost 6 bases and 0 bases, there was a span of 16 bases. Germline CDR1 reads SGDLS; CDR2 reads YYNGEE. CDR3 amino acids: CASTQGTSPSYEQYF. The CDR3 DNA reads TGTGCCAGCACCCAAGGGACTTCGCCCTCCTACGAGCAGTACTTC.

The V gene is TRBV19, the J gene TRBJ2-7; unclear D gene. The germline CDR1 and CDR2 sequences are LNHDA and SQIVND (reference sequence). There are 14 residues in the CDR3. Trimming removed 1 base from V and 0 bases from J, with 7 bases in between. This chain's CDR3 is CASSIVGISYEQYF. The CDR3, as DNA: TGTGCCAGTAGTATAGTGGGCATCTCCTACGAGCAGTACTTC.

This chain connects TRBV5-4 to TRBJ1-3; 9 bases fit TRBD1. The length of the CDR3 is 14 residues. The germline V gene has CDR1 SGHNT and CDR2 YYREEE (reference sequence). Trimming cost V 5 bases and J 4 bases; bases outside gene matches: 4. CDR3 loop: CASRQTGGGNTIYF. The CDR3 DNA sequence: TGTGCCAGCAGGCAGACAGGGGGAGGAAACACCATATATTTT.

The rearrangement links TRBV28 to TRBJ1-5; 7 nucleotides agree with TRBD1. This CDR3 contains 16 residues. Germline V gene data show CDR1 as MDHEN and CDR2 as SYDVKM. V shed 5 bases and J 0 bases; nucleotides not matched to a gene: 7. CDR3 residues: CASSVPRGVSNQPQHF. The DNA for the CDR3 is TGTGCCAGCAGTGTCCCCAGGGGGGTTAGCAATCAGCCCCAGCATTTT. Full variable domain (remainder filled in from reference TRBV28 and TRBJ1-5): DVKVTQSSRYLVKRTGEKVFLECVQDMDHENMFWYRQDPGLGLRLIYFSYDVKMKEKGDIPEGYSVSREKKERFSLILESASTNQTSMYLCASSVPRGVSNQPQHFGDGTRLSIL.

About this clone itself: The same CDR3 is also encoded by other DNA sequences in this sample. The J gene is TRBJ1-1, the V gene TRBV6-5, with D uncertain. The CDR3 covers 14 residues. The V end was cut by 6 bases, the J end by 0 bases, with 11 bases between. Germline V gene sequence: CDR1 MNHEY, CDR2 SVGAGI. CDR3 region: CASRRTGMNTEAFF. DNA of the CDR3: TGTGCCAGCAGACGGACGGGAATGAACACTGAAGCTTTCTTT.

In nucleotides, the CDR3 is TGTGCCAGCAGCTTTTTGACAGGGAGCACCGGGGAGCTGTTTTTT. This encodes CASSFLTGSTGELFF. The rearrangement links TRBV7-2 to TRBJ2-2; TRBD1 agrees at 7 bases. Germline V CDR1 and CDR2: SGHTA, FQGNSA. The CDR3 is 15 residues long. With V trimmed by 3 bases and J by 4 bases, 5 bases remained unmatched.

The V gene is TRBV28, the J gene TRBJ1-4; D gene unclear. The CDR3 loop spans 12 amino acids. Germline CDR1 MDHEN, CDR2 SYDVKM. V was cut by 10 bases and J by 7 bases, with 13 bases left in between. The CDR3 region has the DNA TGTGCCACTCGGGAGGGCTTTGAAAAACTGTTTTTT. As protein: CATREGFEKLFF.

The chain couples TRBV9 to TRBJ2-5; 13 bases align to TRBD2. V dropped 0 bases and J dropped 3; count of bases not matched to a gene: 2. The germline gives CDR1 SGDLS, CDR2 YYNGEE. CDR3 length equals 16 residues. CDR3 DNA: TGTGCCAGCAGCGTAGGGACTAGCGGGAGCGAAGAGACCCAGTACTTC. It specifies CASSVGTSGSEETQYF.

The CDR3, as DNA: TGTGCCAGCAGCCAAGCCTCCGGGACCGGCCAAGAGACCCAGTACTTC. Its translation: CASSQASGTGQETQYF. V usage is TRBV4-2 and J usage is TRBJ2-5, with D possibly being TRBD1 or TRBD2 (5 bases each). Germline V gene sequence: CDR1 LGHNA, CDR2 YNFKEQ. V gave up 1 base and J gave up 1 base, with 13 bases separating them. There are 16 residues in the CDR3.

The count of this clone is one. This chain links TRBV28 with TRBJ2-4; 9 bases map to TRBD1. V gave up 7 bases and J gave up 3 bases; unmatched junction bases: 7. There are 15 residues in the CDR3. Germline V CDR1 and CDR2: MDHEN, SYDVKM. For the CDR3, the DNA is TGTGCCAGCACCCCGGGACAGGGAGTCAAAAACATTCAGTACTTC. As protein: CASTPGQGVKNIQYF. Combining the CDR3 with reference TRBV28 and TRBJ2-4 gives the whole variable domain DVKVTQSSRYLVKRTGEKVFLECVQDMDHENMFWYRQDPGLGLRLIYFSYDVKMKEKGDIPEGYSVSREKKERFSLILESASTNQTSMYLCASTPGQGVKNIQYFGAGTRLSVL.

This clone came up once. In nucleotides, the CDR3 is TGTGCCAGCAGTTTCCGCGGGACAGGGCAGTATGGGGAGCTGTTTTTT. This gives the protein CASSFRGTGQYGELFF. This chain connects TRBV27 to TRBJ2-2; 9 bases map to TRBD1. V lost 3 bases to trimming and J lost 8 bases; unmatched junction nucleotides: 10. CDR3 length: 16 amino acids. Germline V gene sequence: CDR1 MNHEY, CDR2 SMNVEV (reference sequence).

This chain connects TRBV21-1 to TRBJ1-3; TRBD1 is the table's D call, not checked against the DNA. TRBV21-1 is classified as a pseudogene. This CDR3 contains 17 residues. This CDR3 is CASSKVNRGLFGNTIYF. In DNA form, the CDR3 reads TGTGCCAGCAGCAAAGTAAACAGGGGGCTTTTCGGAAACACCATATATTTT.

The genes are TRBV2 and TRBJ1-5; 7 nucleotides match TRBD1. CDR3 size: 13 residues. Germline values: CDR1 SNHLY, CDR2 FYNNEI. Losses at the gene ends were 8 bases for V and 4 bases for J; bases not matched to a gene: 5. The CDR3 DNA reads as TGTGCCAGCGGCCGGGACAGTAATCAGCCCCAGCATTTT. It encodes CASGRDSNQPQHF.

The genes are TRBV7-7 and TRBJ2-2, with D tentatively TRBD1 (6 bases). Deletions cut 2 bases from V and 5 bases from J, with 6 bases between. Germline loops: CDR1 SSHAT, CDR2 FNYEAQ (reference sequence). This CDR3 has 13 amino acids. The CDR3 protein is CASSLRGTGELFF. The CDR3 nucleotides read TGTGCCAGCAGCTTAAGGGGGACCGGGGAGCTGTTTTTT.

This chain joins TRBV5-1 and TRBJ1-4; TRBD1 matches 7 bases. Germline V gene lookup returns CDR1 SGHRS and CDR2 YFSETQ. The trim removed 2 bases at V and 7 bases at J, leaving 5 bases unmatched. CDR3 length: 14 residues. The CDR3 nucleotides read TGCGCCAGCAGCTTTACAGGGGAAAGTGAAAAACTGTTTTTT. Amino acid sequence: CASSFTGESEKLFF. The variable domain in full, with the rest retrieved from reference TRBV5-1 and TRBJ1-4, is KAGVTQTPRYLIKTRGQQVTLSCSPISGHRSVSWYQQTPGQGLQFLFEYFSETQRNKGNFPGRFSGRQFSNSRSEMNVSTLELGDSALYLCASSFTGESEKLFFGSGTQLSVL.

The CDR3 DNA is TGTGCCAGCAGTACGGGACAGGGTCTAACTGAAGCTTTCTTT. It is translated as CASSTGQGLTEAFF. The chain combines TRBV28 with TRBJ1-1, with 9 bases identical to TRBD1. This CDR3 has 14 amino acids. V was clipped by 5 bases and J by 5 bases; unmatched bases: 6. Germline assignment: CDR1 MDHEN and CDR2 SYDVKM.

This clone was detected only a few times. This chain uses TRBV24-1 with TRBJ2-7; maybe TRBD2 (7 bases). The CDR3 sequence is 13 residues long. Germline lookup yields CDR1 KGHDR and CDR2 SFDVKD. V was trimmed by 4 bases and J by 6 bases, leaving 12 bases between them. Here the CDR3 reads CATSEGGLREQYF. CDR3 nucleotide sequence: TGTGCCACCAGTGAGGGGGGGCTGCGCGAGCAGTACTTC.

J is TRBJ1-5 and V is TRBV5-8, with D perhaps TRBD1 (5 bases). From germline, CDR1 is SGHTS and CDR2 YDEGEE. The CDR3 spans 15 residues. V lost 1 base and J 0 bases, leaving 8 bases between the germline ends. Here the CDR3 reads CASSLMGVSNQPQHF. DNA of the CDR3: TGTGCCAGCAGCTTGATGGGGGTTAGCAATCAGCCCCAGCATTTT.

The rearrangement joins TRBV5-1 to TRBJ2-1; 10 bases match TRBD1. Per germline, CDR1 SGHRS and CDR2 YFSETQ. The CDR3 covers 14 residues. Trimming cost V 6 bases and J 9 bases; bases outside gene matches: 9. This chain's CDR3 is CASNPGQGLSEQFF. CDR3 DNA: TGCGCCAGCAATCCGGGACAGGGGCTGAGTGAGCAGTTCTTC. Supplemented by reference TRBV5-1 and TRBJ2-1, the full variable domain reads KAGVTQTPRYLIKTRGQQVTLSCSPISGHRSVSWYQQTPGQGLQFLFEYFSETQRNKGNFPGRFSGRQFSNSRSEMNVSTLELGDSALYLCASNPGQGLSEQFFGPGTRLTVL.

The chain links TRBV25-1 to TRBJ2-3; possibly TRBD1 for D (5 bases). Looked up from germline, CDR1 is MGHDK and CDR2 is SYGVNS. This CDR3 has 17 amino acids. The V and J ends lost 0 bases and 0 bases respectively, with 13 bases between them. The CDR3 here is CASSEYRVTKSTDTQYF. Here the CDR3 DNA reads TGTGCCAGCAGTGAATACAGGGTTACAAAAAGCACAGATACGCAGTATTTT.

The V and J genes are TRBV6-5 and TRBJ2-3; maybe TRBD2 (6 bases). Germline V gene data show CDR1 as MNHEY and CDR2 as SVGAGI. The CDR3 spans 14 residues. V lost 8 bases and J lost 2, with 14 bases in between. The CDR3 DNA reads as TGTGCCAGCTCCTCCGGGAGTGTCACAGATACGCAGTATTTT. Protein product: CASSSGSVTDTQYF.

The chain joins TRBV5-1 to TRBJ1-1; 8 bases agree with TRBD1. Germline values: CDR1 SGHRS, CDR2 YFSETQ. The length of the CDR3 is 15 residues. V shed 5 bases, J shed 1 base, and the junction held 7 bases outside the gene matches. CDR3 coding DNA: TGCGCCAGCAGGGACACCGGGACAGGGAACACTGAAGCTTTCTTT. Translating it yields CASRDTGTGNTEAFF. The full variable domain, completed using reference TRBV5-1 and TRBJ1-1, is KAGVTQTPRYLIKTRGQQVTLSCSPISGHRSVSWYQQTPGQGLQFLFEYFSETQRNKGNFPGRFSGRQFSNSRSEMNVSTLELGDSALYLCASRDTGTGNTEAFFGQGTRLTVV.